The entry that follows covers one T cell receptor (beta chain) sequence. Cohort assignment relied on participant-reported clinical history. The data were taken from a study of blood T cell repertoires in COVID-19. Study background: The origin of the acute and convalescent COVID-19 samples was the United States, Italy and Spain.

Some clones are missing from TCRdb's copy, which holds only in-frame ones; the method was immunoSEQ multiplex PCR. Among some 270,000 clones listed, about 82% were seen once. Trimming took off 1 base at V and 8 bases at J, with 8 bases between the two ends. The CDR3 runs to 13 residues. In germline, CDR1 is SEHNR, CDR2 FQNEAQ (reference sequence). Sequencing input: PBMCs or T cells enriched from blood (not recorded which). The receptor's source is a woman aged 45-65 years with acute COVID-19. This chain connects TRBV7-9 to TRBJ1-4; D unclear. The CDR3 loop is CASSLGRGEKLFF. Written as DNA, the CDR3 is TGTGCCAGCAGCTTAGGTCGGGGAGAAAAACTGTTTTTT.